This TCR beta chain was identified during a study of response to subunit inactivated influenza vaccine. This clonotype was seen more than once but under ten times. TCRdb redid the calling of the RT-PCR reads with MiXCR, one entry per CDR3 protein. The table shows 500,000 to 600,000 distinct CDR3 sequences, with approximately 14% occurring only once. Sequenced here: PBMCs from blood, sampled 12 days after vaccination. This TCR was sampled from a man aged 50 or older who received an inactivated influenza vaccine.

This CDR3 reads CSARPPWYTQYF. The CDR3 DNA follows: TGCAGTGCTCGGCCCCCGTGGTATACGCAGTATTTT. V is TRBV20-1 and J is TRBJ2-3; D is unresolved. Trimming cost V 5 bases and J 7 bases, with 13 bases left between them. The CDR3 has 12 residues. In germline, CDR1 is DFQATT, CDR2 SNEGSKA (reference sequence).